This TCR beta chain was sequenced in a study of response to subunit inactivated influenza vaccine. MiXCR, run by TCRdb on the RT-PCR reads, gives a single entry per CDR3 protein. Here the sample spans roughly 540,000 distinct CDR3 sequences, 20% to 25% being singletons. This sample was also put to use in a study of T cells expressing NK-cell markers. This second study notes: 5'RACE template switching with UMIs produced the TCR beta cDNA. Sequencing of TCR beta repertoires drew on sorted CD3+CD56+NKG2C+, CD3+CD56+NKG2C- and CD3+CD56-NKG2C+ T cells.

The starting material was CD4+ T cells sorted from PBMCs, obtained less than 13 days after vaccination. The clonotype comes from a man between 45 and 60 years old who received an inactivated influenza vaccine.

The CDR3 bases are TGTGCCAGCAACCACTTCCGCTGTCAAGTCCAGTATTTT. It specifies CASNHFRCQVQYF. The chain couples TRBV4-2 to TRBJ2-3, with no clear D. Trimming shortened V by 7 bases and J by 12 bases, and 20 bases separated the two germline ends. The V gene's germline CDR1 is LGHNA and CDR2 YNFKEQ. CDR3 length equals 13 residues.